These T cell receptor beta chains were read from a single sample in a study of blood T cell repertoires in COVID-19. Clones were sequenced by immunoSEQ multiplex PCR, and TCRdb holds only the in-frame ones, with some missing. The sample consists of 140,000 to 150,000 clones, 84% of them appearing once. The sequenced material came from PBMCs or T cells enriched from blood (not recorded which). The source of these receptors is a woman between 45 and 65 years old who had been exposed to COVID-19. Each CDR3 is given with its conserved first and last residue. The D gene is left open where the match is weak. Size is omitted from some rows. Given values are once, few, many or a class for expanded clones.

TRBJ1-2,.,TRBV14,.,CASSQLDSKDGYTF,TGTGCCAGCAGCCAACTGGACAGTAAGGACGGCTACACCTTC
TRBJ1-5,few,TRBV6-4,.,CASSSSSNQPQHF,TGTGCCAGCAGCTCCTCTAGCAATCAGCCCCAGCATTTT
TRBJ2-7,.,TRBV6-7,TRBD2,CASSPGTSGSHEQYF,TGTGCCAGCAGTCCCGGGACTAGCGGGAGTCACGAGCAGTACTTC
TRBJ1-2,.,TRBV2,.,CASSQFYGYTF,TGTGCCAGCTCTCAGTTCTATGGCTACACCTTC
TRBJ1-5,.,TRBV9,.,CASSVGQFSNQPQHF,TGTGCCAGCAGCGTAGGGCAGTTTAGCAATCAGCCCCAGCATTTT
TRBJ1-2,.,TRBV19,.,CASSIGAGAFNYGYTF,TGTGCCAGTAGTATCGGGGCAGGGGCTTTTAACTATGGCTACACCTTC
TRBJ2-5,.,TRBV5-4,.,CASSLKLNWQETQYF,TGTGCCAGCAGCTTGAAGCTCAACTGGCAAGAGACCCAGTACTTC
TRBJ1-3,few,TRBV19,TRBD1,CASSPGQGRNTIYF,TGTGCCAGCTCCCCCGGACAGGGGCGAAACACCATATATTTT
TRBJ2-6,.,TRBV9,TRBD1,CASSERDRGLGANVLTF,TGTGCCAGCAGCGAAAGGGACAGGGGGCTCGGGGCCAACGTCCTGACTTTC
TRBJ2-1,.,TRBV7-8,.,CASSFYGSNEQFF,TGTGCCAGCAGCTTTTACGGGTCCAATGAGCAGTTCTTC
TRBJ2-3,many,TRBV11-2,TRBD2,CASSLGASGRLTDTQYF,TGTGCCAGCAGCTTAGGGGCTAGCGGGAGACTCACAGATACGCAGTATTTT
TRBJ1-5,.,TRBV4-1,.,CASSQDRTVSFSNQPQHF,TGCGCCAGCAGCCAAGATCGGACAGTCTCTTTTAGCAATCAGCCCCAGCATTTT
TRBJ1-2,.,TRBV7-2,.,CASSYQVKSYGYTF,TGTGCCAGCAGTTATCAGGTGAAATCCTATGGCTACACCTTC
TRBJ1-4,once,TRBV11-1,.,CASSTRQSTNEKLFF,TGTGCCAGCAGCACCCGACAGTCAACTAATGAAAAACTGTTTTTT
TRBJ2-3,.,TRBV3-1/TRBV3-2,TRBD2,CASSQRGLGTDTQYF,TGTGCCAGCAGCCAAAGGGGACTAGGCACAGATACGCAGTATTTT
TRBJ2-3,.,TRBV27,TRBD2,CASSLRAGGERTDTQYF,TGTGCCAGCAGTTTAAGGGCGGGAGGAGAACGCACAGATACGCAGTATTTT
TRBJ2-1,.,TRBV9,.,CASNLDSYNEQFF,TGTGCCAGCAACCTGGACAGTTACAATGAGCAGTTCTTC
TRBJ1-5,.,TRBV27,.,CASSFRQGNQPQHF,TGTGCCAGCAGTTTCCGACAGGGCAATCAGCCCCAGCATTTT
TRBJ2-2,once,TRBV9,TRBD1,CASLDRATGELFF,TGTGCCAGCCTCGACAGGGCCACCGGGGAGCTGTTTTTT
TRBJ2-1,.,TRBV2,.,CASSRLTGAYNEQFF,TGTGCCAGCAGTCGCTTAACGGGAGCATACAATGAGCAGTTCTTC
TRBJ1-2,.,TRBV19,TRBD1,CASSGGQGLRGYTF,TGTGCCAGTAGTGGCGGACAGGGCCTACGTGGCTACACCTTC
TRBJ1-2,.,TRBV3-1/TRBV3-2,.,CASSREASGYGYTF,TGTGCCAGCAGCCGTGAGGCGAGTGGATATGGCTACACCTTC
TRBJ1-5,.,TRBV10-2,.,CASSDRVGQPQHF,TGCGCCAGCAGTGACAGGGTGGGTCAGCCCCAGCATTTT
TRBJ2-1,.,TRBV7-9,.,CASSLRGRDDNEQFF,TGTGCCAGCAGCTTAAGGGGGAGAGATGACAATGAGCAGTTCTTC
TRBJ2-7,.,TRBV27,.,CASRINRANEQYF,TGTGCCAGCAGGATCAACAGGGCCAACGAGCAGTACTTC
TRBJ1-4,few,TRBV11-2,.,CASEGATNEKLFF,TGTGCCAGCGAGGGCGCAACTAATGAAAAACTGTTTTTT
TRBJ2-3,.,TRBV7-7,TRBD2,CASSERLASTDTQYF,TGTGCCAGCTCAGAGAGACTAGCGAGCACAGATACGCAGTATTTT
TRBJ1-3,.,TRBV11-2,.,CASSFGHSGNTIYF,TGTGCCAGCAGCTTCGGACACTCTGGAAACACCATATATTTT
TRBJ1-5,once,TRBV6-1,.,CASSEGRSNQPQHF,TGTGCCAGCAGTGAAGGCAGGAGCAATCAGCCCCAGCATTTT
TRBJ1-4,few,TRBV14,.,CASSQVTGATNEKLFF,TGTGCCAGCAGCCAAGTGACCGGAGCAACTAATGAAAAACTGTTTTTT